A single sample gave rise to the 16 T cell receptor beta chains below, sequenced in a study of blood T cell repertoires in COVID-19. Assay used: immunoSEQ multiplex PCR; TCRdb lists only in-frame clones, some missing. Of some 120,000 clones listed, more than 80% are singletons. Sequenced input: peripheral blood. These receptors all come from a human donor in a cohort sampled during active COVID-19.

This chain links TRBV3-1 (or the pseudogene TRBV3-2) with TRBJ1-1, with D perhaps TRBD1 (5 bases). Per germline, CDR1 LGHDT and CDR2 YNNKEL (reference sequence). CDR3 length: 12 amino acids. V was clipped by 4 bases and J by 10 bases, with 13 bases between them. Here the CDR3 reads CASSPGGTGAFF. The CDR3, as DNA: TGTGCCAGCAGCCCCGGGGGGACGGGAGCTTTCTTT.

The CDR3 here is CASTRRGQGNTGELFF. In DNA, the CDR3 is TGTGCCAGCACCCGGAGGGGACAGGGGAACACCGGGGAGCTGTTTTTT. This rearrangement joins TRBV7-2 to TRBJ2-2; TRBD1 matches at 9 bases. The CDR3 spans 16 residues. The trim removed 7 bases at V and 1 base at J, leaving 7 bases unmatched. Germline loops: CDR1 SGHTA, CDR2 FQGNSA.

The chain has TRBV5-1 and TRBJ2-2, with D possibly TRBD2 on 6 matching bases. The V end was cut by 0 bases, the J end by 5 bases, with 17 bases between. Looked up from germline, CDR1 is SGHRS and CDR2 is YFSETQ. The CDR3 totals 17 residues. CDR3 residues: CASSLAGRWGVTGELFF. CDR3 sequence (DNA): TGCGCCAGCAGCTTGGCTGGGCGCTGGGGGGTGACCGGGGAGCTGTTTTTT.

This chain connects TRBV6-5 to TRBJ2-6, with 7 bases that match TRBD1. Looked up from germline, CDR1 is MNHEY and CDR2 is SVGAGI. The CDR3 loop spans 15 amino acids. With V trimmed by 7 bases and J by 0 bases, 3 bases remained unmatched. The chain's CDR3 is CASTGTDSGANVLTF. The CDR3 DNA sequence: TGTGCCAGCACCGGGACAGACTCTGGGGCCAACGTCCTGACTTTC.

This chain joins TRBV27 and TRBJ1-4; the match to TRBD1 covers 8 bases. V dropped 6 bases and J dropped 6; count of bases not matched to a gene: 9. This CDR3 contains 15 residues. Germline loops: CDR1 MNHEY, CDR2 SMNVEV (reference sequence). DNA for the CDR3: TGTGCCAGCAGCCTATACGACAGGGGTGATGAAAAACTGTTTTTT. As protein: CASSLYDRGDEKLFF.

This clone came up once. A read error likely explains this, since a far larger clone differs by one base. This chain links TRBV5-5 with TRBJ1-1; a possible D gene is TRBD1 (5 bases). Between the trimmed V and J ends, which lost 3 bases and 1 base, there was a span of 7 bases. Germline V CDR1 and CDR2: SGHKS, YYEKEE (reference sequence). The CDR3 sequence is 13 residues long. The CDR3 reads CASSSTGNTEAFF. CDR3 sequence (DNA): TGTGCCAGCAGCTCAACAGGGAACACTGAAGCTTTCTTT.

The gene calls are TRBV25-1 and TRBJ2-3; D possibly corresponds to TRBD2 (7 bases). The ends were cut back, 3 bases at V and 1 base at J, with 11 bases in the middle. The CDR3 contains 15 residues. Germline values: CDR1 MGHDK, CDR2 SYGVNS. The CDR3 nucleotides read TGTGCCAGCAGTGAGGGGGGGCGAGGCACAGATACGCAGTATTTT. It codes for CASSEGGRGTDTQYF.

This rearrangement joins TRBV3-1 (or the pseudogene TRBV3-2) to TRBJ2-1, with 7 positions matching TRBD2. There are 13 residues in the CDR3. Germline loops: CDR1 LGHDT, CDR2 YNNKEL (reference sequence). The V gene end was trimmed by 4 bases and the J gene end by 6 bases; junction bases not matched to a gene: 3. The DNA for the CDR3 is TGTGCCAGCAGCCGGGACTACACCAATGAGCAGTTCTTC. This translates into CASSRDYTNEQFF.

In its sample, this clone was seen once. The CDR3 is CASRGQTNQPQHF. CDR3 DNA: TGCGCCAGCAGAGGACAGACCAATCAGCCCCAGCATTTT. The chain joins TRBV10-2 to TRBJ1-5, with TRBD1 as a possible D gene (6 bases). The V end lost 6 bases, the J end lost 3 bases, and 9 bases lay between the germline ends. Germline-derived CDR1 and CDR2 are WSHSY and SAAADI. The CDR3 is made up of 13 amino acids.

V gene TRBV3-1 (or the pseudogene TRBV3-2) combines with J gene TRBJ1-4; the match to TRBD1 covers 12 bases. The germline V gene has CDR1 LGHDT and CDR2 YNNKEL (reference sequence). V shed 1 base and J 7 bases; nucleotides not matched to a gene: 4. The CDR3 extends over 16 amino acids. Here the CDR3 reads CASSQGGQGASEKLFF. The CDR3 DNA sequence: TGTGCCAGCAGCCAAGGGGGACAGGGGGCGAGTGAAAAACTGTTTTTT.

The sample holds one count of this clone. The gene calls are TRBV18 and TRBJ1-1; D is perhaps TRBD1 (5 bases). Trimming took 0 bases from V and 5 from J, leaving 13 bases between them. Germline V CDR1 and CDR2: KGHSH, LQKENI. The CDR3 contains 15 residues. This chain's CDR3 is CASSPPSGGGTEAFF. The CDR3 bases are TGTGCCAGCTCACCACCTAGCGGGGGAGGTACTGAAGCTTTCTTT.

The chain combines TRBV27 with TRBJ2-1, with D possibly TRBD2 on 6 matching bases. The CDR3 length is 14 residues. Germline V gene lookup returns CDR1 MNHEY and CDR2 SMNVEV (reference sequence). Trimming stripped 3 bases from V and 4 bases from J, with 10 bases between. The CDR3 DNA reads as TGTGCCAGCAGTTTGCTAGCGCCTTACAATGAGCAGTTCTTC. Protein: CASSLLAPYNEQFF.

The chain employs TRBV9 and TRBJ2-6, with unresolved D. The germline V gene encodes CDR1 SGDLS and CDR2 YYNGEE. The CDR3 runs 15 residues. V lost 0 bases to trimming and J lost 0 bases, with 4 bases between them. CDR3 sequence: CASSVVSSGANVLTF. CDR3 in DNA: TGTGCCAGCAGCGTAGTCAGCTCTGGGGCCAACGTCCTGACTTTC.

V is TRBV7-2 and J is TRBJ2-1, with 14 bases lining up with TRBD2. V was pared by 5 bases and J by 2 bases, with 5 bases of the junction left unmatched. The CDR3 consists of 17 residues. Germline lookup yields CDR1 SGHTA and CDR2 FQGNSA. This chain's CDR3 is CASSKTSGRATYNEQFF. The CDR3 nucleotides are TGTGCCAGCAGCAAGACTAGCGGGAGGGCCACCTACAATGAGCAGTTCTTC.

The V call is TRBV15, the J call TRBJ2-1; 13 nucleotides line up with TRBD2. The germline gives CDR1 LNHNV, CDR2 YYDKDF (reference sequence). CDR3 size: 16 residues. With 1 base clipped from V and 9 bases from J, the junction kept 6 bases outside the gene matches. In DNA, the CDR3 is TGTGCCACCAGCAGAGCTTCGACTAGCGGGAGGTTTGAGCAGTTCTTC. This codes for CATSRASTSGRFEQFF.

The chain combines TRBV6-5 with TRBJ1-1; 8 bases map to TRBD1. J was trimmed by 1 base and V by 11 bases; bases with no gene match: 9. Germline V CDR1 and CDR2: MNHEY, SVGAGI. The CDR3 is 14 amino acids. CDR3 nucleotide sequence: TGTGCCTCCAGGGGGCGGTACGGGAACACTGAAGCTTTCTTT. Translating gives CASRGRYGNTEAFF.